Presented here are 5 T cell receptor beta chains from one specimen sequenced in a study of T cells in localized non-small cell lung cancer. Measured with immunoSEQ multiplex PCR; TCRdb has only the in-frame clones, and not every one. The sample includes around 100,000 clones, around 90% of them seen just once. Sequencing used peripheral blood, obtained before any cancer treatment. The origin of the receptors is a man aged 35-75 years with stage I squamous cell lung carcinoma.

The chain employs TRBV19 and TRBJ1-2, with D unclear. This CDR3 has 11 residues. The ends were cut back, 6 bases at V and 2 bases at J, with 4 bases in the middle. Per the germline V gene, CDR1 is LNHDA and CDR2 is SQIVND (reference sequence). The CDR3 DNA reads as TGTGCCAGTAGGGACAACTATGGCTACACCTTC. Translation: CASRDNYGYTF.

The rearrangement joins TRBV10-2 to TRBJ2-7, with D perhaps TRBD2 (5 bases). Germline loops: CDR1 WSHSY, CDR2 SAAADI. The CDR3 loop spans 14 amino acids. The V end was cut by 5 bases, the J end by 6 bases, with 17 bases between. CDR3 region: CASSPSSRGSEQYF. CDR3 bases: TGCGCCAGCAGTCCGAGTAGTCGGGGATCCGAGCAGTACTTC.

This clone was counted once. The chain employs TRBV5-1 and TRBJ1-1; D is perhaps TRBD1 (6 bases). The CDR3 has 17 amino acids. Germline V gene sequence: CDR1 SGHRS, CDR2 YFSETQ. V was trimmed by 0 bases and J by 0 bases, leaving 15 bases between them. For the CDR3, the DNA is TGCGCCAGCAGCTTGGCACCATTTGGACAGATGAACACTGAAGCTTTCTTT. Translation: CASSLAPFGQMNTEAFF.

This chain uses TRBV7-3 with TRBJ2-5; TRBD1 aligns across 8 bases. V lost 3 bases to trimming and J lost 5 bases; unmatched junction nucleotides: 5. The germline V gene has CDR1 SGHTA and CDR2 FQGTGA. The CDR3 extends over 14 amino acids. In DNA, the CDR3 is TGTGCCAGCAGCTTCGCAGGGGGCGAGGAGACCCAGTACTTC. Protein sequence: CASSFAGGEETQYF.

In DNA form, the CDR3 reads TGTGCCAGCGCGAGTACCGGGACAAGGGGCTACACCTTC. Translation gives CASASTGTRGYTF. The chain has TRBV6-5 and TRBJ1-2; D possibly corresponds to TRBD1 (6 bases). V lost 8 bases to trimming and J lost 8 bases, with 18 bases between them. CDR3 length: 13 amino acids. Germline CDR1 MNHEY, CDR2 SVGAGI.